This T cell receptor (beta chain) originates from a study of cytomegalovirus exposure and HLA in healthy donors. Assay: immunoSEQ multiplex PCR; the TCRdb copy retains only in-frame clones and omits some. The sample lists under 400,000 clones, around 90% seen once, with over 0.9% in the top ten. Sequenced material: PBMCs. The origin of this receptor is a man aged 25-45 years in good health and CMV-seronegative.

The CDR3 DNA is TGTGCCAGCAGCTTGCTAGCGGGGGTTACTGAGCAGTTCTTC. It yields the protein CASSLLAGVTEQFF. This chain connects TRBV7-9 to TRBJ2-1, with TRBD2 matching over 10 bases. The length of the CDR3 is 14 residues. Germline trimming cut 3 bases from V and 9 bases from J; bases unmatched to any gene: 5. Germline V lookup: CDR1 SEHNR, CDR2 FQNEAQ (reference sequence).